Sequencing of this T cell receptor (beta chain) was carried out in a study of shared clonotypes between healthy human individuals. Broader study findings: Clonotype sharing among donors, it was expected, would be affected by sequencing depth.

Only Caucasian adults living in Nashville, Tennessee made up the donor group. The CDR3 is 17 residues long. Losses at the gene ends were 4 bases for V and 3 bases for J; bases not matched to a gene: 12. The V gene's germline CDR1 is SGHTA and CDR2 FQGNSA. With respect to this clone: Its cognate antigen is unknown.

Repertoires were generated with immunoSEQ multiplex PCR, while TCRdb's copy carries only in-frame clones and drops some. The sample consists of about 1.5 million clones, 95% to 99% of them appearing once. The clonotype was recovered from a man in his thirties or forties in good health. The sample comprised naive CD4+ T cells sorted from blood. Sample subset: CD45RA+ positively selected. The chain carries TRBV7-2 and TRBJ2-5; 9 positions agree with TRBD1. Written as DNA, the CDR3 is TGTGCCAGCAGCTCTATAAGACAGGGGGTGTCTAAAGAGACCCAGTACTTC. Amino acid sequence: CASSSIRQGVSKETQYF.